The 21 T cell receptor beta chains presented below share a single source sample, sequenced in a study of shared clonotypes between healthy human individuals. TCRdb's copy holds only in-frame clones and misses some; the assay was immunoSEQ multiplex PCR. The data hold 550,000 to 850,000 clones, with over 65% observed a single time. Source material: memory CD4+ T cells sorted from blood. Regarding subset: CD45RA-negative fraction. The origin of the receptors is a woman aged 25-40 years in good health.

V is TRBV15 and J is TRBJ1-2, with D perhaps matching TRBD1 (5 bases). V shed 1 base and J shed 0 bases, with 12 bases lying between them. Germline V CDR1 and CDR2: LNHNV, YYDKDF (reference sequence). This CDR3 has 16 residues. The CDR3 region has the DNA TGTGCCACCAGCAGAGTAGGCGGGGCCACTAACTATGGCTACACCTTC. Encoded protein: CATSRVGGATNYGYTF.

The chain carries TRBV10-3 and TRBJ1-4; 11 bases agree with TRBD1. J lost 7 bases, V lost 3 bases, and 1 base had no gene match. This CDR3 region has 14 residues. Per the germline V gene, CDR1 is ENHRY and CDR2 is SYGVKD. The CDR3 sequence is CAISDGQGAEKLFF. The CDR3 DNA sequence: TGTGCCATCAGTGACGGACAGGGGGCTGAAAAACTGTTTTTT.

The rearrangement uses TRBV7-7 and TRBJ2-1; 9 bases are a match to TRBD2. V was pared by 5 bases and J by 4 bases, with 6 bases of the junction left unmatched. Germline values: CDR1 SSHAT, CDR2 FNYEAQ (reference sequence). This CDR3 is 15 amino acids long. The CDR3 is CASSPVAGGYNEQFF. The CDR3 DNA sequence: TGTGCCAGCAGCCCCGTGGCGGGAGGGTACAATGAGCAGTTCTTC.

This clone was observed once. The gene calls are TRBV18 and TRBJ2-2, with unresolved D. The CDR3 consists of 13 residues. CDR1 is KGHSH, CDR2 LQKENI, per germline. The V end was cut by 6 bases, the J end by 4 bases, with 9 bases between. CDR3 protein: CASSPPSTGELFF. The CDR3 region has the DNA TGTGCCAGCTCGCCCCCGAGCACCGGGGAGCTGTTTTTT.

V and J are TRBV7-9 and TRBJ2-5; 8 bases fit TRBD2. The CDR3 extends over 14 amino acids. Losses at the gene ends were 5 bases for V and 5 bases for J; bases not matched to a gene: 7. CDR1 and CDR2 (germline): SEHNR, FQNEAQ (reference sequence). The CDR3 coding sequence is TGTGCCAGCAGCCTCCCGGGGGGGGTTGAGACCCAGTACTTC. This sequence encodes CASSLPGGVETQYF.

This chain connects TRBV5-1 to TRBJ2-7; no definite D call. Trimming cost V 1 base and J 2 bases, with 13 bases left between them. Germline CDR1 is SGHRS and CDR2 is YFSETQ. This CDR3 is 15 amino acids long. CDR3 protein: CASSLSPTRAYEQYF. The CDR3, as DNA: TGCGCCAGCAGCTTGAGCCCGACACGGGCCTACGAGCAGTACTTC.

There are a few counts of this clone. This chain links TRBV5-4 with TRBJ2-5; 10 bases agree with TRBD2. Germline V gene data show CDR1 as SGHNT and CDR2 as YYREEE (reference sequence). The CDR3 runs 15 residues. V shed 3 bases, J shed 5 bases, and the junction held 7 bases outside the gene matches. CDR3: CASSSSGTSAETQYF. The CDR3 DNA sequence: TGTGCCAGCAGCTCCTCCGGGACTAGCGCGGAGACCCAGTACTTC.

The table lists this clone with a few counts. Other DNA sequences within the sample encode an identical CDR3. The CDR3 protein is CASSPTGEGYTF. The CDR3 bases are TGTGCCAGCTCACCGACAGGGGAGGGCTACACCTTC. This chain links TRBV18 with TRBJ1-2, with 8 positions matching TRBD1. Unmatched junction bases numbered 2, after V lost 3 bases and J lost 8 bases. This CDR3 is built from 12 residues. Per the germline V gene, CDR1 is KGHSH and CDR2 is LQKENI. The complete variable domain, with remaining parts taken from reference TRBV18 and TRBJ1-2, reads NAGVMQNPRHLVRRRGQEARLRCSPMKGHSHVYWYRQLPEEGLKFMVYLQKENIIDESGMPKERFSAEFPKEGPSILRIQQVVRGDSAAYFCASSPTGEGYTFGSGTRLTVV.

This chain uses TRBV11-2 with TRBJ2-5; the match to TRBD2 covers 7 bases. The germline CDR1 and CDR2 sequences are SGHAT and FQNNGV. With 8 bases clipped from V and 5 bases from J, the junction kept 8 bases outside the gene matches. This CDR3 contains 13 residues. The DNA of the CDR3 is TGTGCCAGCGGCGGGAGTTCTTGGGAGACCCAGTACTTC. Translation: CASGGSSWETQYF.

This sequence joins TRBV28 and TRBJ1-2; D ambiguous. Germline-derived CDR1 and CDR2 are MDHEN and SYDVKM. This CDR3 spans 13 amino acids. Trimming shortened V by 4 bases and J by 4 bases, and 10 bases separated the two germline ends. In DNA form, the CDR3 reads TGTGCCAGCAGTTCAGACTCTATCTATGGCTACACCTTC. Translated: CASSSDSIYGYTF.

This chain connects TRBV21-1 to TRBJ2-7; TRBD2, as called in the table, went unchecked against the DNA. TRBV21-1 is a known pseudogene. The CDR3 is made up of 16 amino acids. CDR3 amino acids: CASSKGSSGSSYEQYF. The CDR3 nucleotides read TGTGCCAGCAGCAAAGGGAGTAGCGGGAGCTCCTACGAGCAGTACTTC.

At least ten counts were recorded for this clone. The chain couples TRBV28 to TRBJ1-5; D call uncertain. Germline-derived CDR1 and CDR2 are MDHEN and SYDVKM. The CDR3 consists of 15 residues. Deletions cut 7 bases from V and 2 bases from J, with 15 bases between. The CDR3 sequence: CASTKNLLGNQPQHF. CDR3 bases: TGTGCCAGCACTAAGAACCTCCTCGGCAATCAGCCCCAGCATTTT.

The chain carries TRBV2 and TRBJ1-5; 9 bases agree with TRBD1. Losses at the gene ends were 6 bases for V and 4 bases for J; bases not matched to a gene: 7. The germline V gene has CDR1 SNHLY and CDR2 FYNNEI. This CDR3 region has 15 residues. The CDR3 reads CASRGQGIRNQPQHF. The DNA for the CDR3 is TGTGCCAGCAGGGGACAGGGTATAAGAAATCAGCCCCAGCATTTT.

V and J are TRBV2 and TRBJ2-1; the D is unclear. Trimming cost V 4 bases and J 5 bases, with 12 bases left between them. This CDR3 is built from 14 residues. In germline, CDR1 is SNHLY, CDR2 FYNNEI. The CDR3 loop reads CASSVRVVDNEQFF. The CDR3 region has the DNA TGTGCCAGCAGTGTAAGGGTCGTCGACAATGAGCAGTTCTTC.

The chain is built from TRBV5-1 and TRBJ2-2, with 14 bases fitting TRBD2. The CDR3 totals 16 residues. Trimming at V came to 5 bases and at J to 3 bases, leaving 3 bases not matched to a gene. Germline V CDR1 and CDR2: SGHRS, YFSETQ. The CDR3 protein is CASRGLAGEDTGELFF. CDR3 in DNA: TGCGCCAGCAGGGGACTAGCGGGAGAGGACACCGGGGAGCTGTTTTTT.

The chain couples TRBV15 to TRBJ2-2; D call uncertain. Germline values: CDR1 LNHNV, CDR2 YYDKDF (reference sequence). The V gene lost 0 bases and the J gene lost 7 bases, with 9 bases spanning the gap. The CDR3 contains 14 residues. The CDR3 spells CATSRDTSGGELFF. DNA for the CDR3: TGTGCCACCAGCAGAGATACCTCCGGCGGGGAGCTGTTTTTT.

The chain employs TRBV15 and TRBJ2-7, with 8 bases lining up with TRBD2. The CDR3 is 17 residues long. V shed 1 base and J 3 bases; nucleotides not matched to a gene: 11. Germline assignment: CDR1 LNHNV and CDR2 YYDKDF (reference sequence). Written as DNA, the CDR3 is TGTGCCACCAGCAGAGTTTTCCCCCCGGCGGGAGGCTACGAGCAGTACTTC. It yields the protein CATSRVFPPAGGYEQYF.

This clone came up a few times. Other DNA sequences of this sample code for an identical CDR3. This chain uses TRBV5-4 with TRBJ2-1, with 7 bases lining up with TRBD2. The CDR3 spans 15 residues. V was pared by 0 bases and J by 4 bases, with 4 bases of the junction left unmatched. In germline, CDR1 is SGHNT, CDR2 YYREEE (reference sequence). CDR3 sequence reads: CASSLGLAEYNEQFF. The CDR3 DNA reads TGTGCCAGCAGCTTGGGACTAGCCGAGTACAATGAGCAGTTCTTC. The full variable domain, rest sourced from reference TRBV5-4 and TRBJ2-1, is ETGVTQSPTHLIKTRGQQVTLRCSSQSGHNTVSWYQQALGQGPQFIFQYYREEENGRGNFPPRFSGLQFPNYSSELNVNALELDDSALYLCASSLGLAEYNEQFFGPGTRLTVL.

J is TRBJ1-5 and V is TRBV28; 8 positions match TRBD1. The CDR3 extends over 14 amino acids. Germline CDR1 reads MDHEN; CDR2 reads SYDVKM. The junction had 3 bases not matched to a gene; V was cut back by 6 bases and J by 2 bases. The CDR3 loop is CASSPGQGNQPQHF. The CDR3 DNA follows: TGTGCCAGCAGCCCGGGACAGGGCAATCAGCCCCAGCATTTT.

The J gene is TRBJ2-7, the V gene TRBV27, with D unresolved. This CDR3 contains 12 residues. V was cut by 5 bases and J by 3 bases, with 8 bases left in between. The germline CDR1 and CDR2 sequences are MNHEY and SMNVEV (reference sequence). CDR3 in DNA: TGTGCCAGCAGTCCCCGGGTCTACGAGCAGTACTTC. Protein sequence: CASSPRVYEQYF.

The V call is TRBV9, the J call TRBJ2-7; 9 bases match TRBD2. The CDR3 loop spans 15 amino acids. After removal of 4 bases from V and 0 bases from J, the junction contained 5 bases not matched to a gene. Germline values: CDR1 SGDLS, CDR2 YYNGEE. DNA for the CDR3: TGTGCCAGCAGCCCTGGACTAGCGCGCTCCTACGAGCAGTACTTC. Amino acids: CASSPGLARSYEQYF.